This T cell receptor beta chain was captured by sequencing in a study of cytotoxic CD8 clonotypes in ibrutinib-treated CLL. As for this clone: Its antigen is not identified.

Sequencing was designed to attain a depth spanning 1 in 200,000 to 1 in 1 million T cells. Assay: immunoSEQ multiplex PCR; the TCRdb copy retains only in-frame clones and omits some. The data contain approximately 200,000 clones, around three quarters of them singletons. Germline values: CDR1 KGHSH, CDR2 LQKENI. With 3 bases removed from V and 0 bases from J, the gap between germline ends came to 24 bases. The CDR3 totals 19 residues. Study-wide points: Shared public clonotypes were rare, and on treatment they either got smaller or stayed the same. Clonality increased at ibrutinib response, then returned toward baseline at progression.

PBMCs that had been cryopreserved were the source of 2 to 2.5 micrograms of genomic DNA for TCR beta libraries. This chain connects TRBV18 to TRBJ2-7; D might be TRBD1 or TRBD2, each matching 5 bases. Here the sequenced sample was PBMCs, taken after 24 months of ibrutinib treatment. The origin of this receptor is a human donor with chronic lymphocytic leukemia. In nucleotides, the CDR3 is TGTGCCAGCTCACCCCGAGGCCCGGCGAAGGGGAGTAGCTCCTACGAGCAGTACTTC. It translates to CASSPRGPAKGSSSYEQYF.